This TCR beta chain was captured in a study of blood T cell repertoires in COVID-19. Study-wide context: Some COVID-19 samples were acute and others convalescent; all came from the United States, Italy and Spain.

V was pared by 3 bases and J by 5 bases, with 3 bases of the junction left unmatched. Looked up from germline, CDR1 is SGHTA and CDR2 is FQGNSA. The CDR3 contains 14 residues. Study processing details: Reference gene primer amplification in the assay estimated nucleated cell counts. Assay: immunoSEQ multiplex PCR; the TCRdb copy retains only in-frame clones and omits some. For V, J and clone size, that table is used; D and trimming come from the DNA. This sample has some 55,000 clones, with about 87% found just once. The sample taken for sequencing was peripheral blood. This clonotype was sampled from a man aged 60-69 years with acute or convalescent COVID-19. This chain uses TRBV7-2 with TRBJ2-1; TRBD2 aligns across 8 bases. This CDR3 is CASSFAGGNNEQFF. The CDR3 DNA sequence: TGTGCCAGCAGCTTTGCGGGGGGAAACAATGAGCAGTTCTTC.